The rows below give T cell receptor beta chains drawn from one sample of a study of CD8+ T cells in alopecia areata. Using immunoSEQ multiplex PCR, the repertoire was profiled, and TCRdb retains in-frame clones only, with some absent. The table records about 200,000 clones, 64% of them present only once. The material sequenced was CD4+ T cells sorted from blood, taken around week 49, from a patient treated with tofacitinib. The source of these receptors is a human donor with alopecia areata. Each CDR3 is given with its conserved first and last residue. The order of the fields is J gene, V gene, D gene, clone size, CDR3 DNA, CDR3 protein. A D gene is named only where the DNA matches it firmly. Some rows mark clone size as missing; the rest say once, few, many or name a class of expanded clone.

TRBJ1-1	TRBV15	TRBD1	NA	TGTGCCACCAGCGATCGACCTCTACAGGGGACAAACACTGAAGCTTTCTTT	CATSDRPLQGTNTEAFF
TRBJ2-2	TRBV5-1	TRBD2	NA	TGCGCCAGCAGCTCGACTAGCCTGGCCGGGGAGCTGTTTTTT	CASSSTSLAGELFF
TRBJ2-7	TRBV29-1	TRBD1	NA	TGCAGCGTTGAATTGGTGCAGGGGGCCTTTCGCGAGCAGTACTTC	CSVELVQGAFREQYF
TRBJ2-1	TRBV2	NA	NA	TGTGCCAGCAGTGAACCGATAGTCCCGGGGCAGTTCTTC	CASSEPIVPGQFF
TRBJ2-7	TRBV5-1	NA	few	TGCGCCAGCAGCTTTCCGGGATCGGGCGAGCAGTACTTC	CASSFPGSGEQYF
TRBJ1-2	TRBV29-1	NA	NA	TGCAGCGTTGCGATGGGGAACTATGGCTACACCTTC	CSVAMGNYGYTF
TRBJ2-7	TRBV2	NA	NA	TGTGCCAGCAGAGGGATTGCCTACGAGCAGTACTTC	CASRGIAYEQYF
TRBJ2-3	TRBV7-3	TRBD1	NA	TGTGCCAGCAGCTTAAGGACAGGGGGAAGCACAGATACGCAGTATTTT	CASSLRTGGSTDTQYF
TRBJ2-1	TRBV7-8	NA	NA	TGTGCCAGCAGCCCCTCAGCGCGTGGGGACAATGAGCAGTTCTTC	CASSPSARGDNEQFF
TRBJ2-6	TRBV27	NA	NA	TGTGCCAGCAGTTTATCACGGCCGGGTGGTGGCTCTGGGGCCAACGTCCTGACTTTC	CASSLSRPGGGSGANVLTF
TRBJ2-1	TRBV5-6	TRBD2	NA	TGTGCCAGCACCCCGTCGCTAGCGGGGGTCTACAATGAGCAGTTCTTC	CASTPSLAGVYNEQFF
TRBJ2-7	TRBV7-2	NA	few	TGTGCCAGCCGCCCAAGCAGTTCTTTCTACGAGCAGTACTTC	CASRPSSSFYEQYF
TRBJ1-2	TRBV30	NA	NA	TGTGCCTCCCCCGTCGAGGTGAATAACTATGGCTACACCTTC	CASPVEVNNYGYTF
TRBJ1-1	TRBV25-1	NA	NA	TGTGCCAGCAGCCTCCATGCGAGGACTGAAGCTTTCTTT	CASSLHARTEAFF
TRBJ2-2	TRBV7-7	NA	NA	TGTGCCAGCAGACCCGGGACTCGGAACACCGGGGAGCTGTTTTTT	CASRPGTRNTGELFF
TRBJ1-1	TRBV29-1	NA	NA	TGCAGCGTCAGCCAGAGAGCCGGGAACACTGAAGCTTTCTTT	CSVSQRAGNTEAFF
TRBJ2-7	TRBV29-1	NA	NA	TGCAGCGTGGGGACTGGCTCCTACGAGCAGTACTTC	CSVGTGSYEQYF
TRBJ2-3	TRBV5-1	TRBD1	many	TGCGCCAGCAGCACGGACAGGGCATTGTCAGATACGCAGTATTTT	CASSTDRALSDTQYF
TRBJ2-3	TRBV18	TRBD1	once	TGTGCCAGCTCACCACCGGGACAGCGCACAGATACGCAGTATTTT	CASSPPGQRTDTQYF
TRBJ2-1	TRBV5-1	NA	NA	TGCGCCAGCAGCTCCACCGGGCCCCCGGGCAATGAGCAGTTCTTC	CASSSTGPPGNEQFF
TRBJ1-2	TRBV6-5	NA	NA	TGTGCCAGCAGTTACGGGGCGGCAGGCAGAAATGGCTACACCTTC	CASSYGAAGRNGYTF
TRBJ1-1	TRBV19	NA	medium-sized	TGTGCCAGTAGACTCAGCATGAACACTGAAGCTTTCTTT	CASRLSMNTEAFF
TRBJ2-1	TRBV15	TRBD1	NA	TGTGCCACCAGCAGAGAGAGGACAGGGACCTTAAATGAGCAGTTCTTC	CATSRERTGTLNEQFF
TRBJ1-2	TRBV30	TRBD1	NA	TGTGCCTCCCAAGGACAGGAGAACTATGGCTACACCTTC	CASQGQENYGYTF
TRBJ1-2	TRBV7-9	TRBD1	NA	TGTGCCAGCAGTTACCCTATTCCGGGACAGGGGATGGATGGCTACACCTTC	CASSYPIPGQGMDGYTF
TRBJ2-3	TRBV29-1	TRBD2	few	TGCAGCGTTGGGAGTTCTAGCGGGGGGCTGGGCACAGATACGCAGTATTTT	CSVGSSSGGLGTDTQYF
TRBJ2-3	TRBV6-5	NA	NA	TGTGCCAGCAGTTACGGCAGGGCCATAGTTGCGGGTACGCAGTATTTT	CASSYGRAIVAGTQYF
TRBJ2-7	TRBV7-2	TRBD2	NA	TGTGCCAGCAGCTCAGGGGGTTGGTCCGGGACTAGCTTCGGCGAGCAGTACTTC	CASSSGGWSGTSFGEQYF
TRBJ1-5	TRBV2	TRBD1	NA	TGTGCCAGCAGCCCGACAGGGAGCAATCAGCCCCAGCATTTT	CASSPTGSNQPQHF
TRBJ1-2	TRBV5-6	NA	NA	TGTGCCAGCAGCTTGGAAGGGACTAACTATGGCTACACCTTC	CASSLEGTNYGYTF
TRBJ1-6	TRBV29-1	NA	NA	TGCAGCGTATCGGACAACTCCTATAATTCACCCCTCCACTTT	CSVSDNSYNSPLHF
TRBJ1-1	TRBV2	NA	NA	TGTGCCAGCAGTGAGATGGAAGCTTTCTTT	CASSEMEAFF
TRBJ1-2	TRBV30	NA	NA	TGTGCCTGGAGTATCCCTCCGGGTTTAGGGGGCTACACCTTC	CAWSIPPGLGGYTF
TRBJ1-1	TRBV29-1	TRBD1	NA	TGCAGCGTATCGGGACAGCTGAACACTGAAGCTTTCTTT	CSVSGQLNTEAFF
TRBJ1-3	TRBV10-1	NA	few	TGCGCCAGCAGTGAGGCGACTGGAAACACCATATATTTT	CASSEATGNTIYF
TRBJ2-3	TRBV15	NA	NA	TGTGCCACCAGCAAAGCGACGGATACGCAGTATTTT	CATSKATDTQYF
TRBJ2-3	TRBV7-2	NA	NA	TGTGCCAGCAGCTCCAGTGAAAATACGCAGTATTTT	CASSSSENTQYF